The 26 T cell receptor beta chains in this list originate from one sample, sequenced in a study of blood T cell repertoires in COVID-19. Only in-frame clones appear in the TCRdb table, and some are missing; sequencing was by immunoSEQ multiplex PCR. The sample contains 300,000 or so clones, roughly 88% of which appear only once. Source material: peripheral blood. The receptor source for this set is a woman aged 45-65 years with acute or convalescent COVID-19.

The chain carries TRBV29-1 and TRBJ1-4, with 11 positions matching TRBD1. This CDR3 spans 15 amino acids. Germline V lookup: CDR1 SQVTM, CDR2 ANQGSEA. The V gene end was trimmed by 4 bases and the J gene end by 3 bases; junction bases not matched to a gene: 4. The CDR3 reads CSVGTGGASNEKLFF. The CDR3 DNA reads as TGCAGCGTTGGGACAGGGGGCGCTTCTAATGAAAAACTGTTTTTT. Supplemented by reference TRBV29-1 and TRBJ1-4, the full variable domain reads SAVISQKPSRDICQRGTSLTIQCQVDSQVTMMFWYRQQPGQSLTLIATANQGSEATYESGFVIDKFPISRPNLTFSTLTVSNMSPEDSSIYLCSVGTGGASNEKLFFGSGTQLSVL.

The CDR3 DNA follows: TGTGCCAGCAGCGTAGATCCTAGCTCGGCCTACGAGCAGTACTTC. Residues: CASSVDPSSAYEQYF. This rearrangement joins TRBV9 to TRBJ2-7; D is perhaps TRBD2 (5 bases). CDR3 size: 15 residues. The germline V and J ends were trimmed by 0 bases and 2 bases, with 12 bases remaining between them. Per the germline V gene, CDR1 is SGDLS and CDR2 is YYNGEE.

The chain employs TRBV7-2 and TRBJ2-7, with TRBD2 identical over 8 bases. The CDR3 contains 15 residues. Germline loops: CDR1 SGHTA, CDR2 FQGNSA. Losses at the gene ends were 5 bases for V and 3 bases for J; bases not matched to a gene: 9. CDR3 sequence (DNA): TGTGCCAGCAGCCCCGCTAGCGGGCGCCGCTACGAGCAGTACTTC. Protein: CASSPASGRRYEQYF.

This rearrangement joins TRBV4-1 to TRBJ2-7; the match to TRBD1 covers 9 bases. Germline V gene data show CDR1 as MGHRA and CDR2 as YSYEKL. V lost 5 bases and J lost 5; bases outside the gene matches: 10. CDR3 length: 15 residues. The CDR3 region is CASSFAGTGLHEQYF. For the CDR3, the DNA is TGCGCCAGCAGCTTTGCCGGGACAGGGCTCCACGAGCAGTACTTC.

The V gene is TRBV19, the J gene TRBJ2-7; 9 nucleotides agree with TRBD1. V shed 4 bases, J shed 3 bases, and the junction held 7 bases outside the gene matches. Germline CDR1 reads LNHDA; CDR2 reads SQIVND (reference sequence). The CDR3 is made up of 15 amino acids. The CDR3 region has the DNA TGTGCCAGTAGTACCACCGGGACAGGGAGCTACGAGCAGTACTTC. It yields the protein CASSTTGTGSYEQYF.

The V call is TRBV3-1 (or the pseudogene TRBV3-2), the J call TRBJ2-1; 12 bases agree with TRBD2. The germline CDR1 and CDR2 sequences are LGHDT and YNNKEL (reference sequence). With V trimmed by 2 bases and J by 12 bases, 5 bases remained unmatched. CDR3 length equals 14 residues. In nucleotides, the CDR3 is TGTGCCAGCAGCCAACCTAGCGGGAGGGCAGGGCAGTTCTTC. Translating gives CASSQPSGRAGQFF.

The CDR3 DNA follows: TGTGCCAGCAGCACACTACAGGGAAGCGGGGCCGGAGCCAAAAACATTCAGTACTTC. It specifies CASSTLQGSGAGAKNIQYF. The chain is built from TRBV7-9 and TRBJ2-4, with D perhaps TRBD2 (7 bases). The CDR3 is made up of 19 amino acids. Germline V gene sequence: CDR1 SEHNR, CDR2 FQNEAQ (reference sequence). V lost 5 bases to trimming and J lost 0 bases, with 23 bases between them.

This chain links TRBV27 with TRBJ2-5; D is unresolved. Germline assignment: CDR1 MNHEY and CDR2 SMNVEV (reference sequence). The V end was cut by 5 bases, the J end by 5 bases, with 12 bases between. The CDR3 runs to 13 residues. The CDR3 here is CASSQSPRETQYF. The DNA of the CDR3 is TGTGCCAGCAGTCAATCCCCCCGGGAGACCCAGTACTTC.

The V and J genes are TRBV11-2 and TRBJ2-7, with 11 bases aligning to TRBD1. J gave up 5 bases and V 7 bases, and 10 bases lay outside the gene matches. The germline V gene encodes CDR1 SGHAT and CDR2 FQNNGV. The CDR3 consists of 15 residues. Here the CDR3 reads CASTPRDRGFNEQYF. The DNA for the CDR3 is TGTGCCAGCACACCCCGGGACAGGGGGTTCAACGAGCAGTACTTC.

The chain carries TRBV5-1 and TRBJ2-2; D is possibly TRBD1 (5 bases). Germline-derived CDR1 and CDR2 are SGHRS and YFSETQ. The CDR3 is made up of 14 amino acids. The V end was cut by 5 bases, the J end by 0 bases, with 8 bases between. CDR3 protein: CASRTEPNTGELFF. As DNA, the CDR3 is TGCGCCAGCAGGACAGAACCGAACACCGGGGAGCTGTTTTTT.

This clone was recorded a few times. This sequence joins TRBV7-9 and TRBJ2-4; TRBD2 might be the D (5 bases). The CDR3 has 16 amino acids. Trimming removed 1 base at V and 0 bases at J, with 10 bases between. Germline V gives CDR1 SEHNR, CDR2 FQNEAQ (reference sequence). This chain's CDR3 is CASSLGAGLAKNIQYF. The CDR3 coding sequence is TGTGCCAGCAGCTTAGGCGCAGGACTAGCCAAAAACATTCAGTACTTC.

This clone was seen a single time. This chain links TRBV6-2 or TRBV6-3 with TRBJ1-3; D gene uncertain. Germline values: CDR1 MNHEY, CDR2 SVGEGT. There are 15 residues in the CDR3. Deletions cut 0 bases from V and 8 bases from J, with 14 bases between. The CDR3 reads CASSYSTTPRDTIYF. In DNA form, the CDR3 reads TGTGCCAGCAGTTACTCGACTACCCCGAGGGACACCATATATTTT.

The rearrangement joins TRBV28 to TRBJ1-1; D uncertain. V gave up 8 bases and J gave up 4 bases, with 14 bases separating them. Germline V lookup: CDR1 MDHEN, CDR2 SYDVKM. CDR3 length: 13 amino acids. CDR3 sequence reads: CASVVSAFTEAFF. CDR3 DNA: TGTGCCAGCGTGGTGTCCGCGTTCACTGAAGCTTTCTTT.

This clone has just a few counts. This rearrangement joins TRBV11-3 to TRBJ2-7; D is perhaps TRBD2 (5 bases). The CDR3 length is 13 residues. V lost 6 bases, J lost 2 bases, and 11 bases lay in between. The germline V gene encodes CDR1 SGHNT and CDR2 YENEEA. The CDR3: CASSLDYTYEQYF. In nucleotides, the CDR3 is TGTGCCAGCAGTCTCGACTATACCTACGAGCAGTACTTC.

Only one count was recorded for this clone. J is TRBJ1-1 and V is TRBV16; D ambiguous. The V end lost 2 bases, the J end lost 0 bases, and 19 bases lay between the germline ends. This CDR3 has 18 residues. CDR1 and CDR2 from the germline V gene are KGHSY and FQNENV. CDR3 amino acids: CASSQTRDPPFLNTEAFF. The CDR3 nucleotides read TGTGCCAGCAGCCAAACTCGGGATCCCCCGTTCTTGAACACTGAAGCTTTCTTT.

This sequence joins TRBV27 and TRBJ2-3, with TRBD2 matching over 8 bases. CDR1 is MNHEY and CDR2 is SMNVEV in the germline V gene (reference sequence). The CDR3 contains 14 residues. J gave up 6 bases and V 8 bases, and 10 bases lay outside the gene matches. CDR3 in amino acids: CASARREGRDTQYF. The CDR3 DNA sequence: TGTGCCAGCGCGCGCCGGGAGGGGAGGGATACGCAGTATTTT.

The gene calls are TRBV18 and TRBJ1-1; possibly TRBD1 for D (5 bases). The ends were cut back, 4 bases at V and 0 bases at J, with 12 bases in the middle. This CDR3 is 15 amino acids long. Germline V gives CDR1 KGHSH, CDR2 LQKENI. The CDR3 DNA follows: TGTGCCAGCTCACTGAAGGGGACTGTGAACACTGAAGCTTTCTTT. The encoded protein is CASSLKGTVNTEAFF.

The chain carries TRBV10-3 and TRBJ1-1, with 8 bases lining up with TRBD1. This CDR3 is 14 amino acids long. The V gene's germline CDR1 is ENHRY and CDR2 SYGVKD. As DNA, the CDR3 is TGTGCGATCGGGGGGCCACAGGGGGAAGGTGAAGCTTTCTTT. This sequence encodes CAIGGPQGEGEAFF.

The chain links TRBV5-1 to TRBJ1-5; D ambiguous. Germline loops: CDR1 SGHRS, CDR2 YFSETQ. The CDR3 has 15 amino acids. Trimming left V 1 base short and J 6 bases short, with 14 bases between. The CDR3 nucleotides are TGCGCCAGCAGCTTGACCTCAGGTGAGGGTCAGCCCCAGCATTTT. Protein: CASSLTSGEGQPQHF.

V is TRBV28 and J is TRBJ1-5; TRBD1 is a possible D gene (6 bases). Trimming shortened V by 3 bases and J by 4 bases, and 16 bases separated the two germline ends. Germline V gene lookup returns CDR1 MDHEN and CDR2 SYDVKM. CDR3 length: 16 amino acids. CDR3 in DNA: TGTGCCAGCAGTTTCGATGCAGGGGCTGGGAATCAGCCCCAGCATTTT. Translating it yields CASSFDAGAGNQPQHF. Full variable domain (rest looked up from reference TRBV28 and TRBJ1-5): DVKVTQSSRYLVKRTGEKVFLECVQDMDHENMFWYRQDPGLGLRLIYFSYDVKMKEKGDIPEGYSVSREKKERFSLILESASTNQTSMYLCASSFDAGAGNQPQHFGDGTRLSIL.

V and J are TRBV7-2 and TRBJ2-1, with a weak D call TRBD2 (5 bases). V was trimmed by 7 bases and J by 3 bases, leaving 13 bases between them. In germline, CDR1 is SGHTA, CDR2 FQGNSA. The CDR3 covers 14 residues. As DNA, the CDR3 is TGTGCCAGCAAGCTAGCAGAGAGCTACAATGAGCAGTTCTTC. Translation gives CASKLAESYNEQFF.

On this clone itself: Additional DNA sequences in this sample encode the identical CDR3. The gene calls are TRBV28 and TRBJ1-2; TRBD1 might be the D (5 bases). This CDR3 is 12 amino acids long. CDR1 and CDR2 (germline): MDHEN, SYDVKM. Trimming left V 5 bases short and J 4 bases short, with 8 bases between. For the CDR3, the DNA is TGTGCCAGCAGTCCCAGGGTCTATGGCTACACCTTC. Its protein is CASSPRVYGYTF.

The CDR3 DNA is TGTGCCAGCAGCTTTGATTGGCTAGCGGGAGGAAGCTCCTACGAGCAGTACTTC. It encodes CASSFDWLAGGSSYEQYF. The chain couples TRBV12-1 to TRBJ2-7; the D segment call TRBD2 is taken from the table without a DNA check. TRBV12-1 is listed as a pseudogene. This CDR3 has 18 amino acids.

V is TRBV3-1 (or the pseudogene TRBV3-2) and J is TRBJ2-1; 11 nucleotides agree with TRBD2. This CDR3 spans 16 amino acids. Germline lookup yields CDR1 LGHDT and CDR2 YNNKEL (reference sequence). The J segment lost 6 bases and the V segment lost 0 bases, leaving 4 bases of the junction unmatched. CDR3: CASSQETSGIGNEQFF. The CDR3 DNA reads as TGTGCCAGCAGCCAAGAGACTAGCGGGATTGGCAATGAGCAGTTCTTC.

The rearrangement uses TRBV7-2 and TRBJ2-1; 10 bases fit TRBD2. With 5 bases clipped from V and 8 bases from J, the junction kept 12 bases outside the gene matches. CDR3 length equals 16 residues. Germline V CDR1 and CDR2: SGHTA, FQGNSA. This CDR3 reads CASSPWRSGRADEQFF. CDR3 bases: TGTGCCAGCAGCCCGTGGAGAAGCGGGAGGGCCGATGAGCAGTTCTTC. Looking up the rest from reference TRBV7-2 and TRBJ2-1 gives the full variable domain: GAGVSQSPSNKVTEKGKDVELRCDPISGHTALYWYRQSLGQGLEFLIYFQGNSAPDKSGLPSDRFSAERTGGSVSTLTIQRTQQEDSAVYLCASSPWRSGRADEQFFGPGTRLTVL.

The rearrangement joins TRBV29-1 to TRBJ1-2; 10 nucleotides line up with TRBD1. V shed 5 bases, J shed 9 bases, and the junction held 6 bases outside the gene matches. This CDR3 is built from 12 residues. The V gene's germline CDR1 is SQVTM and CDR2 ANQGSEA. DNA of the CDR3: TGCAGCGTTCTAAGGGACAGGGGTAGCTACACCTTC. This translates into CSVLRDRGSYTF.